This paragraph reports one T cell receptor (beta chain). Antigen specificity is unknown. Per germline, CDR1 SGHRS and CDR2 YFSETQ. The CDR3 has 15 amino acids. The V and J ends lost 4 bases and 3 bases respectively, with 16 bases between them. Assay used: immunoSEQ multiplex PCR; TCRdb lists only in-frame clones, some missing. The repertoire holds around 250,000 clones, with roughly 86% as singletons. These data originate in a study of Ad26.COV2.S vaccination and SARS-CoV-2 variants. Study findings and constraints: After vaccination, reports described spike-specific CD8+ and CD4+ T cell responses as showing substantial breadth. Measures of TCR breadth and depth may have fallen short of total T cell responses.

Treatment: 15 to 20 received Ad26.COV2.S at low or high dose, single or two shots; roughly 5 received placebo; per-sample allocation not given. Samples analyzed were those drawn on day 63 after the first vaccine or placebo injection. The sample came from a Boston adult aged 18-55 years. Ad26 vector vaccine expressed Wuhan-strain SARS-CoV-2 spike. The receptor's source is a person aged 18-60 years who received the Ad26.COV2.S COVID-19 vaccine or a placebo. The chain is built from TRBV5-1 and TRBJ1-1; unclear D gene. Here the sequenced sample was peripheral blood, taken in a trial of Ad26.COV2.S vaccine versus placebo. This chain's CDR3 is CASSLSTYRHTEAFF. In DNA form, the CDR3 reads TGCGCCAGCAGCCTAAGTACGTATCGCCACACTGAAGCTTTCTTT.